The rows below give T cell receptor beta chains drawn from one sample of a study of T cell responses to AZD1222 COVID-19 vaccine. TCRdb keeps only in-frame clones here, not all; method: immunoSEQ multiplex PCR. This sample's clone table lists about 140,000 clones. Source material: peripheral blood. The receptors were gathered from an adult in good health. CDR3s include the opening cysteine and the closing phenylalanine or tryptophan. Each record gives: D gene, CDR3 length, J gene, V gene, CDR3 DNA, CDR3 protein. The D gene is left open where the match is weak.

>.|14|TRBJ2-4|TRBV6-5
TGTGCCAGCAAGCTCCAGGCTTCCAACAACATTCAGTACTTC
CASKLQASNNIQYF
>.|12|TRBJ1-1|TRBV28
TGTGCCAGCAGTTTGAAGGGTTTTGAAGCTTTCTTT
CASSLKGFEAFF
>TRBD1|14|TRBJ1-4|TRBV7-2
TGTGCCAGCAGCTTGGGGGGGACAGGGGAAAAACTGTTTTTT
CASSLGGTGEKLFF
>.|15|TRBJ1-4|TRBV5-1
TGCGCCAGCAGCTTGGCTGGGATACGTAATGAAAAACTGTTTTTT
CASSLAGIRNEKLFF
>.|12|TRBJ1-2|TRBV20-1
TGCAGTGCTAGTAGAGGGACCGATGGCTACACCTTC
CSASRGTDGYTF
>TRBD1|14|TRBJ1-2|TRBV5-4
TGTGCCAGCAGTCGGGACAGTCTTAACTATGGCTACACCTTC
CASSRDSLNYGYTF
>.|15|TRBJ2-3|TRBV2
TGTGCCAGCAGTGCGGCGGGGGCTTACACAGATACGCAGTATTTT
CASSAAGAYTDTQYF
>TRBD1|13|TRBJ2-7|TRBV7-2
TGTGCCAGCAGCAGACAGGGAGAGAACGAGCAGTACTTC
CASSRQGENEQYF
>.|15|TRBJ1-4|TRBV30
TGTGCCTGGGAACGCATGCCGGGGCGGGGGGAAAAACTGTTTTTT
CAWERMPGRGEKLFF
>TRBD1|15|TRBJ2-5|TRBV5-1
TGCGCCAGCAGCTTGAACTCCAGGGGGCAAGAGACCCAGTACTTC
CASSLNSRGQETQYF
>TRBD2|15|TRBJ2-3|TRBV3-1/TRBV3-2
TGTGCCAGCAGCCGACTAGCGGGGGGCACAGATACGCAGTATTTT
CASSRLAGGTDTQYF
>TRBD1|12|TRBJ1-2|TRBV20-1
TGCAGTGCTAGTTTAACAGGGGCCGGGGACACCTTC
CSASLTGAGDTF
>.|19|TRBJ1-2|TRBV7-2
TGTGCCAGCAGCTTAAGTACGGCCGTGGGGGACATAGCTAACTATGGCTACACCTTC
CASSLSTAVGDIANYGYTF
>.|15|TRBJ1-1|TRBV27
TGTGCCAGCAGTTTAGGGTTGGGGGAGAACACTGAAGCTTTCTTT
CASSLGLGENTEAFF
>.|15|TRBJ1-1|TRBV4-1
TGCGCCAGCAGCCAAGGGCCAGCTCGGGACACTGAAGCTTTCTTT
CASSQGPARDTEAFF
>TRBD1|14|TRBJ2-7|TRBV11-2
TGTGCCAGCAGCTTAGGGACAGGGGCGAGGGAGCAGTACTTC
CASSLGTGAREQYF
>TRBD1|16|TRBJ1-6|TRBV28
TGTGCCAGCAGTTTGCGACAGGGGGCCGTATCTTCACCCCTCCACTTT
CASSLRQGAVSSPLHF
>.|13|TRBJ2-5|TRBV28
TGTGCCAGCTCTCTAACTCGGGGGGCTAGCCAGTACTTC
CASSLTRGASQYF
>.|13|TRBJ1-2|TRBV2
TGTGCCAGCAGTGTATTGGCGGTCTATGGCTACACCTTC
CASSVLAVYGYTF
>.|14|TRBJ1-6|TRBV7-2
TGTGCCAGCCGCGTAAGCTCCTATAATTCACCCCTCCACTTT
CASRVSSYNSPLHF
>.|19|TRBJ1-6|TRBV14
TGTGCCAGCAGCCACCGGTGGGCAGGGAATAGTTACTATAATTCACCCCTCCACTTT
CASSHRWAGNSYYNSPLHF
>TRBD1|15|TRBJ1-5|TRBV5-1
TGCGCCAGCAGCTTGGGACAGGGGGCGAATCAGCCCCAGCATTTT
CASSLGQGANQPQHF
>.|14|TRBJ1-2|TRBV19
TGTGCCAGTAGTTATGACAGGAACAACTATGGCTACACCTTC
CASSYDRNNYGYTF
>.|14|TRBJ2-7|TRBV9
TGTGCCAGCAGCAAGAGGGGAGAGTCCTACGAGCAGTACTTC
CASSKRGESYEQYF
>.|12|TRBJ1-1|TRBV5-1
TGCGCCAGCATCGGTCCTGGGTCTGAAGCTTTCTTT
CASIGPGSEAFF
>.|12|TRBJ1-2|TRBV19
TGTGCCAGTAAATGGTGGGTCTATGGCTACACCTTC
CASKWWVYGYTF
>.|19|TRBJ1-6|TRBV21-1
TGTGCCAGCAGCAAAATCGGACAGGGGCCGGTACAATATAATTCACCCCTCCACTTT
CASSKIGQGPVQYNSPLHF
>TRBD1|13|TRBJ1-5|TRBV18
TGTGCCAGCTCAACCGAACAGGGGGTGGCCCAGCATTTT
CASSTEQGVAQHF
>.|15|TRBJ2-7|TRBV13
TGTGCCAGCAGGTCGGCCGGGGCGGGATCCTACGAGCAGTACTTC
CASRSAGAGSYEQYF
>.|14|TRBJ1-3|TRBV7-8
TGTGCCAGCAGACCCCGGGGGGTAGGAAACACCATATATTTT
CASRPRGVGNTIYF
>.|15|TRBJ1-2|TRBV19
TGTGCCAGTAGTGTCGGGACCCGCCATAACTATGGCTACACCTTC
CASSVGTRHNYGYTF
>.|10|TRBJ2-1|TRBV20-1
TGCAGTGGCAGAGGCAATGAGCAGTTCTTC
CSGRGNEQFF
>TRBD1|16|TRBJ2-1|TRBV7-3
TGTGCCAGCACCCGAAGTGGGGGGACAGGGCGTAATGAGCAGTTCTTC
CASTRSGGTGRNEQFF
>.|13|TRBJ2-2|TRBV5-1
TGCGCCAGCAGCGCCAAAGACACCGGGGAGCTGTTTTTT
CASSAKDTGELFF
>.|16|TRBJ1-6|TRBV7-9
TGTGCCAGCAGCTTAGGGGGCGGACAGTTAAATTCACCCCTCCACTTT
CASSLGGGQLNSPLHF
>.|14|TRBJ2-1|TRBV5-1
TGCGCCAGCAGCAGTGACTTGCGGGGCAATGAGCAGTTCTTC
CASSSDLRGNEQFF
>TRBD1|15|TRBJ1-3|TRBV19
TGTGCCAGCTCGGACAGGCAAACCTCTGGAAACACCATATATTTT
CASSDRQTSGNTIYF
>.|13|TRBJ1-3|TRBV28
TGTGCCAGCAGTTCCCAGGGTTGGAACACCATATATTTT
CASSSQGWNTIYF
>.|13|TRBJ2-6|TRBV19
TGTGCCAGTAGTGTGGTTGGGGCCAACGTCCTGACTTTC
CASSVVGANVLTF
>.|15|TRBJ2-1|TRBV5-8
TGTGCCAGCAGCTTGCAGGGGGGCTCCTACAATGAGCAGTTCTTC
CASSLQGGSYNEQFF
>.|15|TRBJ1-2|TRBV3-1/TRBV3-2
TGTGCCAGCAGCCAACGACAGATACCCCACTATGGCTACACCTTC
CASSQRQIPHYGYTF
>TRBD1|15|TRBJ1-2|TRBV6-5
TGTGCCAGCAGAGACAAAGGGACAGCTAACTATGGCTACACCTTC
CASRDKGTANYGYTF
>.|17|TRBJ1-3|TRBV9
TGTGCCAGCAGCGTAGGTAGGGGGGCGACTCGTGGAAACACCATATATTTT
CASSVGRGATRGNTIYF
>.|15|TRBJ1-2|TRBV21-1
TGTGCCAGCAGCAAAGGACAGGGCACGGGCTATGGCTACACCTTC
CASSKGQGTGYGYTF
>.|12|TRBJ2-7|TRBV12-3/TRBV12-4
TGTGCCAGCAGTGCCACGGGGTTCGAGCAGTACTTC
CASSATGFEQYF
>.|14|TRBJ2-7|TRBV15
TGTGCCACCAGCAGGGGTCCAAATCCCTACGAGCAGTACTTC
CATSRGPNPYEQYF
>TRBD1|17|TRBJ2-4|TRBV19
TGTGCCAGTACCCCATTCACAGGGGGCGCAGCCAAAAACATTCAGTACTTC
CASTPFTGGAAKNIQYF
>.|10|TRBJ1-2|TRBV20-1
TGCAGTGCTCCCTCCTATGGCTACACCTTC
CSAPSYGYTF
>TRBD1|16|TRBJ2-7|TRBV4-1
TGCGCCAGCAGCCTAAGTCGGGGACAGACGGAATACGAGCAGTACTTC
CASSLSRGQTEYEQYF
>.|12|TRBJ2-2|TRBV19
TGTGCCAGTAGTCGAGGCACCGGGGAGCTGTTTTTT
CASSRGTGELFF
>.|11|TRBJ1-2|TRBV12-3/TRBV12-4
TGTGCCAGCAGTTGGGGGCATGGCTACACCTTC
CASSWGHGYTF
>.|15|TRBJ2-3|TRBV2
TGTGCCAGCAGTGAACAGGGGACTAGCACAGATACGCAGTATTTT
CASSEQGTSTDTQYF
>TRBD1|14|TRBJ1-3|TRBV18
TGTGCCAGCTCCCCAGGGGGCTCTGGAAACACCATATATTTT
CASSPGGSGNTIYF